A selection of T cell receptor beta chains follows, all from one sample in a study of cytomegalovirus exposure and HLA in healthy donors. Using immunoSEQ multiplex PCR, the repertoire was profiled, and TCRdb retains in-frame clones only, with some absent. The listing contains 70,000 to 80,000 clones. The sequenced material came from PBMCs. Receptor source: a man in his forties in good health and CMV-seronegative. CDR3s include the opening cysteine and the closing phenylalanine or tryptophan. D genes are given only for firm matches.

v_call: TRBV28
j_call: TRBJ1-2
d_call: .
cdr3_nt: TGTGCCAGCAGTATCCAGGGTTTTTCAGGCTACACCTTC
cdr3_aa: CASSIQGFSGYTF

v_call: TRBV2
j_call: TRBJ1-1
d_call: .
cdr3_nt: TGTGCCAGCAGTGTACAACCGAACACTGAAGCTTTCTTT
cdr3_aa: CASSVQPNTEAFF

v_call: TRBV11-2
j_call: TRBJ2-7
d_call: .
cdr3_nt: TGTGCCAGCAAATTTGTGGGCTACTCCTACGAGCAGTACTTC
cdr3_aa: CASKFVGYSYEQYF

v_call: TRBV6-6
j_call: TRBJ1-2
d_call: TRBD1
cdr3_nt: TGTGCCAGCAGTCACAGGACAGGGAGGAACTATGGCTACACCTTC
cdr3_aa: CASSHRTGRNYGYTF

v_call: TRBV28
j_call: TRBJ1-3
d_call: .
cdr3_nt: TGTGCCAGCAGTTCCGCTCGGAACCAACGGGGAGACACCATATATTTT
cdr3_aa: CASSSARNQRGDTIYF

v_call: TRBV19
j_call: TRBJ1-5
d_call: TRBD1
cdr3_nt: TGTGCCAGTAGTATAGCGACAGGGCGACCGTATCAGCCCCAGCATTTT
cdr3_aa: CASSIATGRPYQPQHF

v_call: TRBV11-3
j_call: TRBJ2-2
d_call: TRBD2
cdr3_nt: TGTGCCAGCAGCTTAGCCCAGCGGGGGGGAAGCGGGGAGCTGTTTTTT
cdr3_aa: CASSLAQRGGSGELFF

v_call: TRBV14
j_call: TRBJ2-3
d_call: .
cdr3_nt: TGTGCCAGCAGCCAAGCGAGGGGGGGGATAGATACGCAGTATTTT
cdr3_aa: CASSQARGGIDTQYF

v_call: TRBV5-1
j_call: TRBJ2-3
d_call: TRBD1
cdr3_nt: TGCGCCAGCAGCTTGGCCGGACAGGGTAGCACAGATACGCAGTATTTT
cdr3_aa: CASSLAGQGSTDTQYF

v_call: TRBV7-2
j_call: TRBJ1-2
d_call: .
cdr3_nt: TGTGCCAGCAGCACTAAAACAGGGCCTAACTATGGCTACACCTTC
cdr3_aa: CASSTKTGPNYGYTF

v_call: TRBV18
j_call: TRBJ2-5
d_call: .
cdr3_nt: TGTGCCAGCTCACCACTGTTCTCCGGGGGGCAGGTAGAGACCCAGTACTTC
cdr3_aa: CASSPLFSGGQVETQYF

v_call: TRBV2
j_call: TRBJ1-2
d_call: TRBD1
cdr3_nt: TGTGCCAGCAGCTCCGGGACAGGAATAGGCTACACCTTC
cdr3_aa: CASSSGTGIGYTF